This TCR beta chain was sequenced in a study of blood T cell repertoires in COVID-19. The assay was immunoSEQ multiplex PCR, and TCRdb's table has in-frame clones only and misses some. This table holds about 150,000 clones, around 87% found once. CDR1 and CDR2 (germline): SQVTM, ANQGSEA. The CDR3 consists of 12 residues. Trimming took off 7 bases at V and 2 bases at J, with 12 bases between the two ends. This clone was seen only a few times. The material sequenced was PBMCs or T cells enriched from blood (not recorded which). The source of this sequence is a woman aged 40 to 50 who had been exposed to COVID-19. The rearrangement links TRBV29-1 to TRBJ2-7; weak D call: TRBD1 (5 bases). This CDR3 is CSAKTETYEQYF. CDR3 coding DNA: TGCAGCGCTAAGACAGAGACCTACGAGCAGTACTTC.